These T cell receptor beta chains were read from a single sample in a study of blood T cell repertoires in COVID-19. Here immunoSEQ multiplex PCR was the method, and the copy in TCRdb shows in-frame clones only, minus some. Seen here are 150,000 to 200,000 clones, 70% to 90% observed once, and the top ten hold approximately 11%. The sample was peripheral blood. These receptors all stem from a human donor in a cohort sampled during active COVID-19. Both conserved end residues are part of each CDR3. The order of the fields is D gene, V gene, clone size, J gene, CDR3 DNA, CDR3 protein. The D gene is left open where the match is weak. Clone size, where shown, is once, few, many, or a class for clones that have expanded.

TRBD1	TRBV19	.	TRBJ1-1	TGTGCCAGTAGTATACACCCTAGGGGGCAGGGGACCGCGAACACTGAAGCTTTCTTT	CASSIHPRGQGTANTEAFF
TRBD1	TRBV27	.	TRBJ2-1	TGTGCCAGCAGTTTGGGACAGTTTTTCTCCTACAATGAGCAGTTCTTC	CASSLGQFFSYNEQFF
TRBD1	TRBV4-1	.	TRBJ2-7	TGCGCCAGCAGCCGCCTCCCGGACAGGGGGTTGTCCTACGAGCAGTACTTC	CASSRLPDRGLSYEQYF
TRBD1	TRBV30	.	TRBJ1-2	TGTGCCTGGAGTGTGGGGGACAGGGCCCCAAATATCTATGGCTACACCTTT	CAWSVGDRAPNIYGYTF
TRBD1	TRBV6-6	.	TRBJ2-7	TGTGCCAGCAGTTTGACAGGGCTGACCTACGAGCAGTACTTC	CASSLTGLTYEQYF
TRBD1	TRBV7-9	.	TRBJ2-7	TGTGCCAGCAGCTTCTCCCATCGACAGGGTAGCTCCTACGAGCAGTACTTC	CASSFSHRQGSSYEQYF
TRBD1	TRBV6-5	few	TRBJ2-2	TGTGCCGGAAGGGGACAGGGGATCTTCGGGGAGCTGTTTTTT	CAGRGQGIFGELFF
.	TRBV19	.	TRBJ2-4	TGTGCCAGTAGTATACTCGGGAGTAGCATTCAGTACTTC	CASSILGSSIQYF
TRBD1	TRBV2	.	TRBJ2-1	TGTGCCAGCAGCGGGGACAGGGGCGATGAGCAGTTCTTC	CASSGDRGDEQFF
TRBD1	TRBV18	.	TRBJ1-1	TGTGCCAGCTCACCGAGAAGGCAGGGGGCAGTTTATCGGAGTGAAGCTTTCTTT	CASSPRRQGAVYRSEAFF
.	TRBV19	few	TRBJ2-1	TGTGCCAGTAGTATAGTCGGGGCGGGATCGGACAATGAGCAGTTCTTC	CASSIVGAGSDNEQFF
.	TRBV4-1	.	TRBJ1-1	TGCGCCAGCAGCCAAGTACGTCCGGGAACCGGAGCTTTCTTT	CASSQVRPGTGAFF
.	TRBV30	.	TRBJ2-5	TGTGCCTGGAGTGTACGGGGACTGGAGACCCAGTACTTC	CAWSVRGLETQYF
.	TRBV27	.	TRBJ2-5	TGTGCCAGCAGTTCCCGCAGGGGCTACCAAGAGACCCAGTACTTC	CASSSRRGYQETQYF
.	TRBV6-6	.	TRBJ2-2	TGTGCCAGCAGTTACGTCAGTGACACCGGGGAGCTGTTTTTT	CASSYVSDTGELFF
.	TRBV2	many	TRBJ1-6	TGTGCCAGCAGAACCCACACCTCCTATAATTCACCCCTCCACTTT	CASRTHTSYNSPLHF
TRBD2	TRBV10-2	.	TRBJ2-3	TGCGCCAGCAGCGTATTAAGCGGGGGGGCCGGAGATACGCAGTATTTT	CASSVLSGGAGDTQYF
TRBD2	TRBV27	.	TRBJ2-5	TGTGCCAGCAGTTCCCGACTAGCGGGGGGGAGGGAGACCCAGTACTTC	CASSSRLAGGRETQYF
TRBD1	TRBV29-1	.	TRBJ2-7	TGCAGCGTTGAAGATCAGGGCGAAAGGACAGGCTCCTACGAGCAGTACTTC	CSVEDQGERTGSYEQYF
.	TRBV5-4	.	TRBJ2-2	TGTGCCAGCAGCTTGGGGGACACCACCGGGGAGCTGTTTTTT	CASSLGDTTGELFF
TRBD2	TRBV7-2	.	TRBJ2-7	TGTGCCAGCAGCCCCGGGGGGGTTCGCGACGAGCAGTACTTC	CASSPGGVRDEQYF
.	TRBV7-2	.	TRBJ1-2	TGTGCCAGCAGCTCTAGGCAGGGGCCAGGGGGCTACACCTTC	CASSSRQGPGGYTF
.	TRBV7-6	.	TRBJ1-6	TGTGCCAGCGGGGCAGACACCTATAATTCACCCCTCCACTTT	CASGADTYNSPLHF
.	TRBV5-1	few	TRBJ1-5	TGCGCCAGCAGCCCCTGGGGGGATAGCAATCAGCCCCAGCATTTT	CASSPWGDSNQPQHF
TRBD2	TRBV4-3	.	TRBJ2-2	TGCGCCAGCAGCCGACGCGGGGGGTACACCGGGGAGCTGTTTTTT	CASSRRGGYTGELFF
TRBD1	TRBV6-5	.	TRBJ2-7	TGTGCCAGCAGTTACCTGCAGGGGGCGGGGGAGCAGTACTTC	CASSYLQGAGEQYF
TRBD1	TRBV27	.	TRBJ1-3	TGTGCCAGCAGTTTATACAGGGGGGGTGGAAACACCATATATTTT	CASSLYRGGGNTIYF
.	TRBV10-1	once	TRBJ2-7	TGCGCCAGCAGCAGCCAACAGGGCCACGAGCAGTACTTC	CASSSQQGHEQYF
TRBD1	TRBV19	.	TRBJ2-7	TGTGCCAGTAGTATAGAGGGGACAGATGCCTACGAGCAGTACTTC	CASSIEGTDAYEQYF
.	TRBV4-3	.	TRBJ1-1	TGCGCCAGCAGCCAGGACCCAGGGGTGGGCACTGAAGCTTTCTTT	CASSQDPGVGTEAFF
TRBD1	TRBV6-4	once	TRBJ2-1	TGTGCCAGCAGTGATTTTAAGGGGACAGGGAGATTTAATGAGCAGTTCTTC	CASSDFKGTGRFNEQFF
.	TRBV5-1	.	TRBJ1-2	TGCGCCAGCAGCTTGGAGGCAGGGGCGAGGCGATTC	CASSLEAGARRF
.	TRBV11-2	many	TRBJ1-1	TGTGCCAGCAGCTTAGATCCGTCTGACTACACTGAAGCTTTCTTT	CASSLDPSDYTEAFF
TRBD1	TRBV7-9	.	TRBJ2-3	TGTGCCAGCAGCTTAGGCCACAGGGGATCTAGCACAGATACGCAGTATTTT	CASSLGHRGSSTDTQYF
.	TRBV12-3/TRBV12-4	.	TRBJ2-3	TGTGCCAGCAGGGCGACTAGCACAGATACGCAGTATTTT	CASRATSTDTQYF
.	TRBV24-1	.	TRBJ1-5	TGTGCCACTCAGGGACAATTCAATCAGCCCCAGCATTTT	CATQGQFNQPQHF
TRBD2	TRBV15	.	TRBJ2-7	TGTGCCACCAGCAGGGGGGGCCTAGCGGGGGGCGAGCAGTACTTC	CATSRGGLAGGEQYF
.	TRBV2	.	TRBJ2-7	TGTGCCAGCGCAGTTCTCCGGGACTACGAGCAGTACTTC	CASAVLRDYEQYF
.	TRBV14	.	TRBJ2-1	TGTGCCAGCAGCCCACCGCAGTTAATAACGAACAATGAGCAGTTCTTC	CASSPPQLITNNEQFF
TRBD1	TRBV18	.	TRBJ2-3	TGTGCCAGCTCACCTACAGGGGCCGTCACAGATACGCAGTATTTT	CASSPTGAVTDTQYF
.	TRBV4-3	.	TRBJ2-1	TGCGCCAGCAGCCAAGAGTCACTGGTCTCCTACAATGAGCAGTTCTTC	CASSQESLVSYNEQFF
TRBD1	TRBV7-3	.	TRBJ2-3	TGTGCCAGCAGCTTAGGACAGGCCGTAGGAGATACGCAGTATTTT	CASSLGQAVGDTQYF
TRBD2	TRBV2	few	TRBJ2-5	TGTGCCAGGACAGGCGATGCGGGAGGAGAGACCCAGTACTTC	CARTGDAGGETQYF
TRBD2	TRBV3-1/TRBV3-2	.	TRBJ2-1	TGTGCCAGCAGCCAAGATCAGCCTAGCGGCTACAATGAGCAGTTCTTC	CASSQDQPSGYNEQFF
.	TRBV3-1/TRBV3-2	.	TRBJ1-5	TGTGCCAGCAGCCTTCAGGGAGGTCACCAGCCCCAGCATTTT	CASSLQGGHQPQHF